The T cell receptor (beta chain) described here comes from a study of spatial heterogeneity in lung cancer. Per germline, CDR1 LGHDT and CDR2 YNNKEL (reference sequence). Germline trimming cut 4 bases from V and 7 bases from J; bases unmatched to any gene: 10. The CDR3 sequence is 16 residues long. Time point reported: blood at routine non-recurrence follow-up after resection. TCRdb reanalysed the 5' RACE reads using MiXCR and keeps one entry per CDR3 protein. The sample holds under 150,000 distinct CDR3 sequences, roughly a tenth seen once. J is TRBJ1-5 and V is TRBV3-1; 10 nucleotides align to TRBD1. This clonotype originated in a female donor with early-stage non-small cell lung cancer. Sequenced here: PBMCs, sampled at follow-up. The CDR3 nucleotides are TGTGCCAGCAGCCCCACTGCGACAGGGGGCCGACAGCCCCAGCATTTT. It translates to CASSPTATGGRQPQHF.